These 32 T cell receptor beta chains were sequenced from one sample in a study of shared clonotypes between healthy human individuals (dated by TCRdb to 2020 to 2022). Library creation used the immunoSEQ multiplex PCR assay. TCRdb took this table from immuneACCESS and kept in-frame rearrangements with V and J called. Such tables lack part of the clones; where checked against another copy, unresolved V genes explain under half of the gap, and the rest is unexplained. The sample contains a few million clones, 90% to 95% of them found a single time. The top ten clones comprise about 0.37% of the sample. The material sequenced was naive CD4+ T cells from PBMCs. This specimen's cell subset or site label, per the study, means: CD45RA+ positively selected. These receptors were obtained from a man aged 18 to 30 in good health. Some clones in this sample may be carry-over from other donors' samples.

J is TRBJ2-1 and V is TRBV10-3, with D perhaps given as TRBD1 or TRBD2 (5 bases each). This CDR3 region has 14 residues. Germline V CDR1 and CDR2: ENHRY, SYGVKD. Trimming took 5 bases from V and 6 from J, leaving 14 bases between them. The CDR3 loop reads CAISTGPSINEQFF. Here the CDR3 DNA reads TGTGCCATCAGTACGGGACCGTCCATCAATGAGCAGTTCTTC.

The V gene is TRBV15, the J gene TRBJ1-4; the D gene is possibly TRBD1 (6 bases). The CDR3 runs to 16 residues. Trimming took off 1 base at V and 4 bases at J, with 13 bases between the two ends. The germline CDR1 and CDR2 sequences are LNHNV and YYDKDF (reference sequence). The CDR3 loop is CATSRAKDSYNEKLFF. The CDR3 region has the DNA TGTGCCACCAGCAGAGCGAAGGACAGCTATAATGAAAAACTGTTTTTT.

The chain has TRBV27 and TRBJ1-2; the D gene is possibly TRBD1 (5 bases). CDR1 is MNHEY, CDR2 SMNVEV, per germline (reference sequence). Trimming took off 5 bases at V and 1 base at J, with 17 bases between the two ends. This CDR3 is built from 16 residues. In DNA form, the CDR3 reads TGTGCCAGCAGTCCCGACGGGGGACTGGATAACTATGGCTACACCTTC. Its protein is CASSPDGGLDNYGYTF.

The chain couples TRBV19 to TRBJ1-5; 8 positions match TRBD1. Germline CDR1 and CDR2: LNHDA and SQIVND (reference sequence). V was clipped by 6 bases and J by 1 base; unmatched bases: 8. This CDR3 is built from 16 residues. CDR3 sequence reads: CASRPDRAGSNQPQHF. DNA of the CDR3: TGTGCCAGTAGACCGGACAGGGCTGGGAGCAATCAGCCCCAGCATTTT.

The chain has TRBV7-2 and TRBJ2-7, with TRBD2 matching 10 bases. V lost 8 bases, J lost 3 bases, and 7 bases stayed unmatched. CDR3 length: 14 residues. CDR1 is SGHTA and CDR2 is FQGNSA in the germline V gene. Written as DNA, the CDR3 is TGTGCCAGCGGGAGCGGGAGGGCCGTCTACGAGCAGTACTTC. Protein sequence: CASGSGRAVYEQYF.

This clone showed up just a few times. This chain links TRBV7-3 with TRBJ1-1, with D unresolved. The CDR3 covers 15 residues. Germline CDR1 and CDR2: SGHTA and FQGTGA. V lost 2 bases and J 1 base, leaving 11 bases between the germline ends. The CDR3 loop is CASSLGRLANTEAFF. In DNA, the CDR3 is TGTGCCAGCAGCTTAGGCAGGTTGGCGAACACTGAAGCTTTCTTT.

The CDR3 sequence is CASSAHGDGEQFF. The CDR3 DNA reads TGTGCCAGCAGCGCCCATGGCGACGGTGAGCAGTTCTTC. The chain uses TRBV7-3 and TRBJ2-1, with D unresolved. This CDR3 contains 13 residues. V lost 5 bases to trimming and J lost 9 bases, with 14 bases between them. Per the germline V gene, CDR1 is SGHTA and CDR2 is FQGTGA.

This clone has just one count. The DNA for the CDR3 is TGTGCCAGCAGCCCCCCAGTGGGACTACTCTCCTACAATGAGCAGTTCTTC. Amino acid sequence: CASSPPVGLLSYNEQFF. The rearrangement links TRBV7-9 to TRBJ2-1; 7 positions match TRBD2. CDR1 is SEHNR, CDR2 FQNEAQ, per germline (reference sequence). This CDR3 region has 17 residues. Losses at the gene ends were 5 bases for V and 0 bases for J; bases not matched to a gene: 10.

This chain connects TRBV27 to TRBJ2-1, with 14 bases aligning to TRBD2. Unmatched junction bases numbered 3, after V lost 2 bases and J lost 6 bases. This CDR3 has 16 residues. The germline CDR1 and CDR2 sequences are MNHEY and SMNVEV (reference sequence). The CDR3 reads CASSLRGLAGANEQFF. CDR3 sequence (DNA): TGTGCCAGCAGTTTACGGGGACTAGCGGGAGCCAATGAGCAGTTCTTC.

The genes are TRBV11-2 and TRBJ2-3; 8 nucleotides line up with TRBD2. The CDR3 runs to 16 residues. CDR1 and CDR2 from the germline V gene are SGHAT and FQNNGV. The ends lost 1 base at V and 4 bases at J; junction bases unmatched: 7. The CDR3 DNA follows: TGTGCCAGCAGCTTAGGTCCAGCGGGAGAGGCAGATACGCAGTATTTT. Translating gives CASSLGPAGEADTQYF.

V and J are TRBV18 and TRBJ2-7; D may be TRBD1 (7 bases). CDR1 is KGHSH and CDR2 is LQKENI in the germline V gene. The CDR3 is 15 residues long. V lost 5 bases, J lost 0 bases, and 14 bases lay in between. CDR3 DNA: TGTGCCAGCTCAGAAGGAGGGACAGTCTCCTACGAGCAGTACTTC. It is translated as CASSEGGTVSYEQYF.

The CDR3 DNA reads as TGCGCCAGCAGTCCACAGGGGGCGGTTGAAAAACTGTTTTTT. Protein product: CASSPQGAVEKLFF. The rearrangement joins TRBV5-1 to TRBJ1-4; 9 nucleotides line up with TRBD1. The V gene's germline CDR1 is SGHRS and CDR2 YFSETQ. The CDR3 totals 14 residues. After removal of 5 bases from V and 7 bases from J, the junction contained 6 bases not matched to a gene.

The chain joins TRBV4-3 to TRBJ2-4; 13 positions match TRBD2. CDR1 is LGHNA, CDR2 YSLEER, per germline. The CDR3 has 17 residues. Trimming took 1 base from V and 7 from J; bases not matched to a gene: 7. CDR3 in DNA: TGCGCCAGCAGCCAAGGAAGGACTAGCGGGAGAAGGAACATTCAGTACTTC. It specifies CASSQGRTSGRRNIQYF.

The V gene is TRBV19, the J gene TRBJ1-5, with D uncertain. V was pared by 3 bases and J by 7 bases, with 10 bases between. Per germline, CDR1 LNHDA and CDR2 SQIVND (reference sequence). This CDR3 spans 13 amino acids. The CDR3 region has the DNA TGTGCCAGTAGTATCGGGCTTTACCAGCCCCAGCATTTT. This encodes CASSIGLYQPQHF.

V is TRBV18 and J is TRBJ2-3; TRBD2 matches 12 bases. This CDR3 comprises 17 residues. The V segment lost 5 bases and the J segment 0 bases; nucleotides outside the gene matches: 6. Germline CDR1 and CDR2: KGHSH and LQKENI. The CDR3 DNA sequence: TGTGCCAGCTCAAACGGACTAGCGGGATTCAGCACAGATACGCAGTATTTT. Translating gives CASSNGLAGFSTDTQYF.

The chain employs TRBV2 and TRBJ2-7; D ambiguous. V was clipped by 6 bases and J by 6 bases, with 6 bases between them. CDR1 is SNHLY and CDR2 is FYNNEI in the germline V gene. The CDR3 contains 10 residues. The CDR3 nucleotides are TGTGCCAGCAGGCTCGGCGAGCAGTACTTC. It translates to CASRLGEQYF.

The V gene is TRBV28, the J gene TRBJ2-7, with TRBD2 identical over 11 bases. This CDR3 is 17 amino acids long. J gave up 0 bases and V 2 bases, and 6 bases lay outside the gene matches. From germline, CDR1 is MDHEN and CDR2 SYDVKM. The CDR3 region is CASSLRLAGGLSYEQYF. The CDR3 DNA is TGTGCCAGCAGTTTACGGCTAGCGGGAGGACTCTCCTACGAGCAGTACTTC. The full variable domain, with the rest looked up from reference TRBV28 and TRBJ2-7, is DVKVTQSSRYLVKRTGEKVFLECVQDMDHENMFWYRQDPGLGLRLIYFSYDVKMKEKGDIPEGYSVSREKKERFSLILESASTNQTSMYLCASSLRLAGGLSYEQYFGPGTRLTVT.

The V call is TRBV14, the J call TRBJ2-5, with D unresolved. This CDR3 is built from 15 residues. In germline, CDR1 is SGHDN, CDR2 FVKESK. V lost 2 bases to trimming and J lost 4 bases, with 14 bases between them. The chain's CDR3 is CASSQLDRWAETQYF. For the CDR3, the DNA is TGTGCCAGCAGCCAATTAGACCGGTGGGCAGAGACCCAGTACTTC.

Concerning this clone: Other DNA sequences in the sample encode the same CDR3. The rearrangement links TRBV5-1 to TRBJ2-3; 7 bases fit TRBD1. The CDR3 length is 15 residues. Germline V gene lookup returns CDR1 SGHRS and CDR2 YFSETQ. Germline trimming cut 0 bases from V and 1 base from J; bases unmatched to any gene: 2. CDR3 sequence reads: CASSLVGTGTDTQYF. DNA for the CDR3: TGCGCCAGCAGCTTGGTCGGGACAGGCACAGATACGCAGTATTTT.

V and J are TRBV5-6 and TRBJ1-2; possible D gene TRBD1, 5 bases. Germline V CDR1 and CDR2: SGHDT, YYEEEE. The V gene lost 4 bases and the J gene lost 0 bases, with 13 bases spanning the gap. This CDR3 is built from 15 residues. CDR3 amino acids: CASSLPGRTNYGYTF. The CDR3 nucleotides read TGTGCCAGCAGCCTGCCGGGACGGACTAACTATGGCTACACCTTC.

This clone appeared a few times. Other DNA variants within this sample encode the same CDR3. The rearrangement uses TRBV18 and TRBJ2-5, with unresolved D. Germline CDR1 is KGHSH and CDR2 is LQKENI. This CDR3 spans 13 amino acids. Trimming stripped 3 bases from V and 0 bases from J, with 5 bases between. CDR3: CASSPGYQETQYF. For the CDR3, the DNA is TGTGCCAGCTCACCGGGATACCAAGAGACCCAGTACTTC.

The chain is built from TRBV25-1 and TRBJ1-6, with D unresolved. The CDR3 has 14 residues. V shed 7 bases and J shed 5 bases, with 12 bases lying between them. The germline CDR1 and CDR2 sequences are MGHDK and SYGVNS. CDR3 amino acids: CASNASGNNSPLHF. CDR3 in DNA: TGTGCCAGCAACGCATCGGGAAATAATTCACCCCTCCACTTT.

The CDR3: CASSLSGGAEKAFF. CDR3 nucleotides: TGTGCCAGCAGCTTGTCAGGGGGCGCCGAGAAAGCTTTCTTT. The V gene is TRBV7-3, the J gene TRBJ1-1; TRBD1 aligns across 8 bases. The trim removed 3 bases at V and 9 bases at J, leaving 9 bases unmatched. Germline V gene sequence: CDR1 SGHTA, CDR2 FQGTGA. This CDR3 comprises 14 residues.

This clone appeared a single time. Other DNA sequences in the sample encode the same CDR3. The chain joins TRBV20-1 to TRBJ1-1; D uncertain. The CDR3 consists of 11 residues. V was clipped by 5 bases and J by 0 bases, with 4 bases between them. Germline V CDR1 and CDR2: DFQATT, SNEGSKA (reference sequence). The CDR3 region is CSAQMNTEAFF. CDR3 nucleotide sequence: TGCAGTGCTCAGATGAACACTGAAGCTTTCTTT.

The rearrangement uses TRBV28 and TRBJ2-5; D is perhaps TRBD1 (6 bases). This CDR3 has 15 amino acids. The germline CDR1 and CDR2 sequences are MDHEN and SYDVKM. Trimming removed 4 bases at V and 2 bases at J, with 14 bases between. CDR3: CASSSPGTLQETQYF. The CDR3 bases are TGTGCCAGCAGTTCCCCCGGGACACTTCAAGAGACCCAGTACTTC. The full variable domain, with the rest looked up from reference TRBV28 and TRBJ2-5, is DVKVTQSSRYLVKRTGEKVFLECVQDMDHENMFWYRQDPGLGLRLIYFSYDVKMKEKGDIPEGYSVSREKKERFSLILESASTNQTSMYLCASSSPGTLQETQYFGPGTRLLVL.

The table lists this clone with a few counts. This same CDR3 is encoded by further DNA sequences in the sample. The chain carries TRBV28 and TRBJ1-4; TRBD1 matches at 9 bases. Germline V gene sequence: CDR1 MDHEN, CDR2 SYDVKM. V lost 6 bases, J lost 5 bases, and 7 bases stayed unmatched. The CDR3 contains 15 residues. DNA of the CDR3: TGTGCCAGCAGCCCCACCGGGACAGGGAATGAAAAACTGTTTTTT. Encoded protein: CASSPTGTGNEKLFF. Using reference TRBV28 and TRBJ1-4 for the parts outside the CDR3, the full variable domain is DVKVTQSSRYLVKRTGEKVFLECVQDMDHENMFWYRQDPGLGLRLIYFSYDVKMKEKGDIPEGYSVSREKKERFSLILESASTNQTSMYLCASSPTGTGNEKLFFGSGTQLSVL.

The chain joins TRBV9 to TRBJ2-3, with D hard to call. Looked up from germline, CDR1 is SGDLS and CDR2 is YYNGEE. The length of the CDR3 is 16 residues. Trimming removed 0 bases at V and 1 base at J, with 12 bases between. CDR3 coding DNA: TGTGCCAGCAGCGTAGTTGGGGATCTGGGCACAGATACGCAGTATTTT. Translating gives CASSVVGDLGTDTQYF.

The rearrangement uses TRBV21-1 and TRBJ1-4; TRBD1 is the table's D call and was not checked against the DNA. TRBV21-1 is recorded as a pseudogene. This CDR3 contains 15 residues. Written as DNA, the CDR3 is TGTGCCAGCAGCAAAGGACATTTAACTAATGAAAAACTGTTTTTT. The encoded protein is CASSKGHLTNEKLFF.

The chain couples TRBV28 to TRBJ1-1, with no clear D. The length of the CDR3 is 13 residues. V lost 10 bases and J lost 6, with 18 bases in between. Germline CDR1 reads MDHEN; CDR2 reads SYDVKM. The CDR3 coding sequence is TGTGCCACCCAACGGACGGGAGTAGCTGAAGCTTTCTTT. Translating gives CATQRTGVAEAFF. The full variable domain, with the rest looked up from reference TRBV28 and TRBJ1-1, is DVKVTQSSRYLVKRTGEKVFLECVQDMDHENMFWYRQDPGLGLRLIYFSYDVKMKEKGDIPEGYSVSREKKERFSLILESASTNQTSMYLCATQRTGVAEAFFGQGTRLTVV.

The gene calls are TRBV2 and TRBJ2-2; no clear D. The CDR3 runs 13 residues. Germline V CDR1 and CDR2: SNHLY, FYNNEI. V dropped 3 bases and J dropped 3 bases, with 5 bases sitting between them. The CDR3, as DNA: TGTGCCAGCAGTGACCAGCACACCGGGGAGCTGTTTTTT. Amino acid sequence: CASSDQHTGELFF.

Here the CDR3 reads CASSPRGRGAAYEQYF. CDR3 DNA sequence: TGTGCCAGCAGCCCCCGAGGCAGGGGTGCCGCCTACGAGCAGTACTTC. The rearrangement links TRBV9 to TRBJ2-7; TRBD1 is a possible D gene (6 bases). CDR1 is SGDLS, CDR2 YYNGEE, per germline. V lost 4 bases, J lost 2 bases, and 19 bases lay in between. CDR3 length equals 16 residues.

The chain recombines TRBV6-5 with TRBJ1-5, with D unclear. The CDR3 has 14 amino acids. Germline CDR1 is MNHEY and CDR2 is SVGAGI. Trimming removed 2 bases from V and 7 bases from J, with 12 bases in between. The CDR3 region has the DNA TGTGCCAGCAGTTACCGGCAAGGTGAGCAGCCCCAGCATTTT. Amino acids: CASSYRQGEQPQHF.